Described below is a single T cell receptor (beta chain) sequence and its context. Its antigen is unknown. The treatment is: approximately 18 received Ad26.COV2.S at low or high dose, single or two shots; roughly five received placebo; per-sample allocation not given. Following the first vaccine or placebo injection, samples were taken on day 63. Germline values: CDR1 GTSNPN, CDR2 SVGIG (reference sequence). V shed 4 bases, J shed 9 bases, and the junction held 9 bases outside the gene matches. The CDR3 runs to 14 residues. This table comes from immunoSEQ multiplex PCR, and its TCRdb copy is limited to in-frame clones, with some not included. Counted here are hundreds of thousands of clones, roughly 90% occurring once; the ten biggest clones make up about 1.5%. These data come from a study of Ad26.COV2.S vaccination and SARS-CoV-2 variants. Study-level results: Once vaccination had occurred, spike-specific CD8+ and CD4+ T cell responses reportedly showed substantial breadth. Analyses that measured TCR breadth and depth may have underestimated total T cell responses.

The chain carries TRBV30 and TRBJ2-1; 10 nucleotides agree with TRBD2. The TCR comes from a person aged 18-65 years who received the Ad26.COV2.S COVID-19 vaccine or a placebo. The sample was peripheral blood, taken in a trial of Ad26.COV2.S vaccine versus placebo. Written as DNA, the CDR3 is TGTGCCTGGAATCGGCTAGCGGGGGCCGGTGAGCAGTTCTTC. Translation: CAWNRLAGAGEQFF.